This T cell receptor (beta chain) was sequenced in a study of blood T cell repertoires in COVID-19. Looking at the study overall: Sources were T cells, B-cell-depleted T cells, or PBMCs; the material itself was cDNA or gDNA.

The study drew participants aged 18 to 89 years from 20 to 30 US areas. Participant reports of clinical history set cohort assignment. Participants in the exposed group had met a COVID-19 case in the 2 weeks before joining the study. The table came from immunoSEQ multiplex PCR; TCRdb's copy has only in-frame clones and leaves some out. Among around 250,000 clones listed, 80% to 85% were seen once. The receptor was derived from a man aged 35-49 years who had been exposed to COVID-19. The sequenced sample consisted of PBMCs or T cells enriched from blood (not recorded which).

The CDR3 protein is CATSVGLYEQFF. In DNA form, the CDR3 reads TGTGCCACCAGTGTGGGCCTCTATGAGCAGTTCTTC. This chain joins TRBV24-1 and TRBJ2-1; D gene uncertain. The CDR3 sequence is 12 residues long. V was cut by 5 bases and J by 8 bases, with 9 bases left in between. Germline CDR1 is KGHDR and CDR2 is SFDVKD.